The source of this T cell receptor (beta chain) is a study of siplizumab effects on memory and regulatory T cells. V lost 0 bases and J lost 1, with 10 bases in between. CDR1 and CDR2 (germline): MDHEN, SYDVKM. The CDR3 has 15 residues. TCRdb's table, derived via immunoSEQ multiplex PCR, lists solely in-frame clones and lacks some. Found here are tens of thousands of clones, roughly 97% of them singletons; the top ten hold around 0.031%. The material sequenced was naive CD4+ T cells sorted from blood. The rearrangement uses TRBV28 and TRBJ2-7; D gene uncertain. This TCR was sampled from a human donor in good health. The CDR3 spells CASSLWAQISYEQYF. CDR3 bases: TGTGCCAGCAGTTTATGGGCCCAGATTTCCTACGAGCAGTACTTC.